One sample yielded the 28 T cell receptor beta chains listed below, sequenced in a study of blood T cell repertoires in COVID-19. The protocol was immunoSEQ multiplex PCR, while the TCRdb copy is restricted to in-frame clones and leaves out a portion. Altogether under 300,000 clones are present, around 90% being singletons, with the ten largest covering roughly 2%. Sequenced: peripheral blood. Receptor source: a woman aged 60 to 75 with COVID-19, enrolled during active disease.

This clone was seen a single time. The chain joins TRBV9 to TRBJ2-2; 7 bases line up with TRBD2. Unmatched junction bases numbered 9, after V lost 4 bases and J lost 6 bases. The CDR3 totals 15 residues. Germline-derived CDR1 and CDR2 are SGDLS and YYNGEE. The CDR3 DNA reads TGTGCCAGCAGCCCGACTAGCAGGAGTCCCGGGGAGCTGTTTTTT. Encoded protein: CASSPTSRSPGELFF. The full variable domain, completed using reference TRBV9 and TRBJ2-2, is DSGVTQTPKHLITATGQRVTLRCSPRSGDLSVYWYQQSLDQGLQFLIQYYNGEERAKGNILERFSAQQFPDLHSELNLSSLELGDSALYFCASSPTSRSPGELFFGEGSRLTVL.

This chain links TRBV19 with TRBJ1-6; TRBD1 might be the D (6 bases). CDR3 size: 15 residues. Germline values: CDR1 LNHDA, CDR2 SQIVND (reference sequence). Trimming took off 1 base at V and 8 bases at J, with 12 bases between the two ends. For the CDR3, the DNA is TGTGCCAGTAGTATAGGCAGACAGGTGGATTCACCCCTCCACTTT. Its translation: CASSIGRQVDSPLHF.

V and J are TRBV5-1 and TRBJ2-3, with 7 nucleotides matching TRBD1. V lost 4 bases, J lost 2 bases, and 10 bases stayed unmatched. This CDR3 spans 16 amino acids. Germline assignment: CDR1 SGHRS and CDR2 YFSETQ. The CDR3 protein is CASSLVTGKFTDTQYF. Here the CDR3 DNA reads TGCGCCAGCAGCCTCGTGACAGGGAAATTCACAGATACGCAGTATTTT.

This chain joins TRBV13 and TRBJ2-2; weak D call: TRBD2 (6 bases). The CDR3 length is 15 residues. V was clipped by 4 bases and J by 0 bases, with 9 bases between them. Germline CDR1 reads PRHDT; CDR2 reads FYEKMQ (reference sequence). CDR3 nucleotides: TGTGCCAGCAGCTCAGGGACTGCGAACACCGGGGAGCTGTTTTTT. Protein sequence: CASSSGTANTGELFF.

This chain connects TRBV5-6 to TRBJ1-5, with 9 bases that match TRBD1. The CDR3 sequence is 16 residues long. The germline V gene encodes CDR1 SGHDT and CDR2 YYEEEE. After removal of 3 bases from V and 3 bases from J, the junction contained 7 bases not matched to a gene. The CDR3 spells CASSSSWDRDNQPQHF. In nucleotides, the CDR3 is TGTGCCAGCAGCTCCTCCTGGGACAGGGACAATCAGCCCCAGCATTTT.

This clone was counted once. V and J are TRBV7-2 and TRBJ2-3; D may be TRBD1 (5 bases). CDR3 size: 17 residues. V was trimmed by 0 bases and J by 0 bases, leaving 13 bases between them. Germline CDR1 SGHTA, CDR2 FQGNSA. The CDR3 sequence is CASSLAWGSLSTDTQYF. The CDR3 coding sequence is TGTGCCAGCAGCTTAGCGTGGGGCTCACTAAGCACAGATACGCAGTATTTT.

J is TRBJ1-3 and V is TRBV6-1; no clear D. V lost 2 bases and J lost 9, with 14 bases in between. The CDR3 length is 14 residues. Germline CDR1 is MNHNS and CDR2 is SASEGT. Written as DNA, the CDR3 is TGTGCCAGCAGTGAACGTAGGAGCAGTCCCACCATATATTTT. Encoded protein: CASSERRSSPTIYF.

The CDR3 DNA sequence: TGTGCCAGCAAGGTCGGCAGGGCTGGGGAGCTGTTTTTT. Protein: CASKVGRAGELFF. The genes are TRBV2 and TRBJ2-2, with D perhaps TRBD1 (5 bases). Trimming shortened V by 7 bases and J by 8 bases, and 14 bases separated the two germline ends. Germline CDR1 SNHLY, CDR2 FYNNEI. The CDR3 has 13 residues.

Only one count was recorded for this clone. This sample also contains other DNA sequences that code for the same CDR3. The chain combines TRBV18 with TRBJ1-1; 8 bases align to TRBD1. V shed 5 bases and J 0 bases; nucleotides not matched to a gene: 5. The CDR3 contains 15 residues. CDR1 KGHSH and CDR2 LQKENI come from the germline V gene. CDR3 DNA: TGTGCCAGCTCAACTACAGGGGGATTGAACACTGAAGCTTTCTTT. Translated: CASSTTGGLNTEAFF.

The V gene is TRBV5-1, the J gene TRBJ1-2, with 9 positions matching TRBD1. Trimming cost V 6 bases and J 4 bases; bases outside gene matches: 7. Germline values: CDR1 SGHRS, CDR2 YFSETQ. This CDR3 is built from 14 residues. CDR3 DNA sequence: TGCGCCAGCACCGATACAGGGGGCGCCTATGGCTACACCTTC. Residues: CASTDTGGAYGYTF.

This chain connects TRBV1 to TRBJ2-1; TRBD2, the table's D call, was not compared with the DNA. TRBV1 is labeled a pseudogene. The length of the CDR3 is 17 residues. The CDR3 region is CTSSQEPAGGSYNEQFF. In nucleotides, the CDR3 is TGCACCAGCAGCCAAGAACCAGCGGGGGGTTCCTACAATGAGCAGTTCTTC.

The chain carries TRBV12-3 or TRBV12-4 and TRBJ1-3; D not certain. The CDR3 runs 12 residues. V lost 6 bases to trimming and J lost 4 bases, with 7 bases between them. In DNA form, the CDR3 reads TGTGCCAGCAGAGACATCGGAAACACCATATATTTT. Its protein is CASRDIGNTIYF.

The sample holds one count of this clone. CDR3 loop: CASSPESLNTEAFF. DNA for the CDR3: TGTGCCAGCTCACCAGAGAGTTTGAACACTGAAGCTTTCTTT. The V call is TRBV18, the J call TRBJ1-1, with D unresolved. Germline V gene data show CDR1 as KGHSH and CDR2 as LQKENI. V lost 2 bases and J lost 0, with 7 bases in between. This CDR3 is built from 14 residues.

This clone has a single count. The chain recombines TRBV3-1 (or the pseudogene TRBV3-2) with TRBJ1-2; D might be TRBD1 (6 bases). The CDR3 runs 14 residues. CDR1 LGHDT and CDR2 YNNKEL come from the germline V gene (reference sequence). The ends were cut back, 3 bases at V and 2 bases at J, with 10 bases in the middle. CDR3 bases: TGTGCCAGCAGCCACAGGACAGAAAACTATGGCTACACCTTC. This codes for CASSHRTENYGYTF.

The chain joins TRBV11-2 to TRBJ2-5, with unresolved D. The germline V gene encodes CDR1 SGHAT and CDR2 FQNNGV. The CDR3 consists of 12 residues. The V end was cut by 5 bases, the J end by 5 bases, with 9 bases between. The CDR3 loop is CASSRPGETQYF. The CDR3 DNA sequence: TGTGCCAGCAGCCGACCCGGGGAGACCCAGTACTTC.

The V call is TRBV2, the J call TRBJ2-3; 10 positions match TRBD2. This CDR3 comprises 15 residues. The V gene's germline CDR1 is SNHLY and CDR2 FYNNEI. After removal of 7 bases from V and 0 bases from J, the junction contained 4 bases not matched to a gene. The CDR3 sequence is CASTSGGLSTDTQYF. The CDR3 DNA is TGTGCCAGCACTAGCGGGGGCCTTAGCACAGATACGCAGTATTTT.

This chain joins TRBV2 and TRBJ1-2; D perhaps matches TRBD1 (6 bases). V gave up 7 bases and J gave up 4 bases, with 16 bases separating them. In germline, CDR1 is SNHLY, CDR2 FYNNEI. This CDR3 spans 14 amino acids. DNA of the CDR3: TGTGCCAGCACCTCCATAGGGGGTATCTATGGCTACACCTTC. Translated, it gives CASTSIGGIYGYTF.

The rearrangement joins TRBV5-4 to TRBJ2-5; a possible D gene is TRBD2 (6 bases). This CDR3 is 13 amino acids long. Germline V gene sequence: CDR1 SGHNT, CDR2 YYREEE (reference sequence). V was shortened by 0 bases and J by 3 bases, with 6 bases between the two germline ends. The CDR3 loop is CASSLGGEETQYF. The DNA of the CDR3 is TGTGCCAGCAGCTTGGGGGGGGAAGAGACCCAGTACTTC.

The chain couples TRBV7-9 to TRBJ2-7, with 9 bases lining up with TRBD1. CDR3 length equals 16 residues. Germline V lookup: CDR1 SEHNR, CDR2 FQNEAQ (reference sequence). The J segment lost 0 bases and the V segment lost 2 bases, leaving 5 bases of the junction unmatched. CDR3 sequence reads: CASSLFLGQGSYEQYF. CDR3 nucleotide sequence: TGTGCCAGCAGCTTATTCTTGGGACAGGGCTCCTACGAGCAGTACTTC.

The CDR3 sequence is CASSKQGAETEAFF. For the CDR3, the DNA is TGTGCCAGCTCAAAACAGGGGGCTGAAACTGAAGCTTTCTTT. V is TRBV18 and J is TRBJ1-1; 9 nucleotides line up with TRBD1. Trimming took 5 bases from V and 5 from J; bases not matched to a gene: 6. This CDR3 has 14 residues. The germline CDR1 and CDR2 sequences are KGHSH and LQKENI.

Turning to this clone: At one boundary the junction diverges from the germline segment, which might be a read error. The gene calls are TRBV2 and TRBJ1-1; no reliable D call. Germline CDR1 SNHLY, CDR2 FYNNEI. The CDR3 contains 9 residues. The CDR3 DNA is TGTGCCAGCACCTCCCCCCGGGAATTT. Translated, it gives CASTSPREF.

The J gene is TRBJ1-1, the V gene TRBV15; 7 bases are shared with TRBD1. The V and J ends lost 9 bases and 4 bases, in that order; junction bases with no gene match: 5. CDR3 size: 12 residues. CDR1 is LNHNV and CDR2 is YYDKDF in the germline V gene (reference sequence). Here the CDR3 DNA reads TGTGCCACGAACAGGGGTGGCACTGAAGCTTTCTTT. It translates to CATNRGGTEAFF. The full variable domain, with the rest looked up from reference TRBV15 and TRBJ1-1, is DAMVIQNPRYQVTQFGKPVTLSCSQTLNHNVMYWYQQKSSQAPKLLFHYYDKDFNNEADTPDNFQSRRPNTSFCFLDIRSPGLGDTAMYLCATNRGGTEAFFGQGTRLTVV.

The CDR3 DNA sequence: TGTGCCAGCAGCTTAGGTGCGGTTGAAAAACTGTTTTTT. Its translation is CASSLGAVEKLFF. The chain carries TRBV11-2 and TRBJ1-4, with D unclear. Between the trimmed V and J ends, which lost 1 base and 7 bases, there was a span of 7 bases. In germline, CDR1 is SGHAT, CDR2 FQNNGV. The CDR3 sequence is 13 residues long.

The V and J genes are TRBV10-3 and TRBJ1-2; TRBD1 is a possible D gene (5 bases). There are 17 residues in the CDR3. CDR1 is ENHRY and CDR2 is SYGVKD in the germline V gene. Trimming shortened V by 7 bases and J by 8 bases, and 29 bases separated the two germline ends. CDR3 loop: CAITPRAGQAVRQGYTF. The CDR3, as DNA: TGTGCCATCACCCCTCGCGCGGGGCAGGCGGTCCGTCAGGGCTACACCTTC.

The rearrangement links TRBV19 to TRBJ2-7, with D possibly matching TRBD1 (6 bases). CDR3 length: 15 amino acids. With 4 bases removed from V and 0 bases from J, the gap between germline ends came to 13 bases. Germline V CDR1 and CDR2: LNHDA, SQIVND (reference sequence). CDR3 nucleotide sequence: TGTGCCAGTAGTAGAGCAGGGGATAGCTCCTACGAGCAGTACTTC. Translation: CASSRAGDSSYEQYF.

In its sample, this clone was seen once. V and J are TRBV7-8 and TRBJ1-1; the D gene is possibly TRBD1 (5 bases). CDR1 SGHVS and CDR2 FQNEAQ come from the germline V gene. This CDR3 region has 16 residues. Trimming stripped 5 bases from V and 4 bases from J, with 20 bases between. CDR3 bases: TGTGCCAGCAGCCTCCGATACGGGAGGGGTGGCACTGAAGCTTTCTTT. Its translation: CASSLRYGRGGTEAFF. Full variable domain (rest looked up from reference TRBV7-8 and TRBJ1-1): GAGVSQSPRYKVAKRGQDVALRCDPISGHVSLFWYQQALGQGPEFLTYFQNEAQLDKSGLPSDRFFAERPEGSVSTLKIQRTQQEDSAVYLCASSLRYGRGGTEAFFGQGTRLTVV.

The CDR3 bases are TGTGCCAGCAGTTTACCCACCGGAGTGTTCAACCATAATGAAAAACTGTTTTTT. It codes for CASSLPTGVFNHNEKLFF. The gene calls are TRBV27 and TRBJ1-4; D is unresolved. V was clipped by 2 bases and J by 4 bases, with 20 bases between them. The CDR3 consists of 18 residues. In germline, CDR1 is MNHEY, CDR2 SMNVEV (reference sequence).

The chain combines TRBV6-5 with TRBJ1-1; D gene unclear. CDR1 is MNHEY, CDR2 SVGAGI, per germline. This CDR3 contains 13 residues. Trimming shortened V by 6 bases and J by 0 bases, and 8 bases separated the two germline ends. The CDR3 DNA sequence: TGTGCCAGCAGACAGAATCTGAACACTGAAGCTTTCTTT. Translated, it gives CASRQNLNTEAFF.